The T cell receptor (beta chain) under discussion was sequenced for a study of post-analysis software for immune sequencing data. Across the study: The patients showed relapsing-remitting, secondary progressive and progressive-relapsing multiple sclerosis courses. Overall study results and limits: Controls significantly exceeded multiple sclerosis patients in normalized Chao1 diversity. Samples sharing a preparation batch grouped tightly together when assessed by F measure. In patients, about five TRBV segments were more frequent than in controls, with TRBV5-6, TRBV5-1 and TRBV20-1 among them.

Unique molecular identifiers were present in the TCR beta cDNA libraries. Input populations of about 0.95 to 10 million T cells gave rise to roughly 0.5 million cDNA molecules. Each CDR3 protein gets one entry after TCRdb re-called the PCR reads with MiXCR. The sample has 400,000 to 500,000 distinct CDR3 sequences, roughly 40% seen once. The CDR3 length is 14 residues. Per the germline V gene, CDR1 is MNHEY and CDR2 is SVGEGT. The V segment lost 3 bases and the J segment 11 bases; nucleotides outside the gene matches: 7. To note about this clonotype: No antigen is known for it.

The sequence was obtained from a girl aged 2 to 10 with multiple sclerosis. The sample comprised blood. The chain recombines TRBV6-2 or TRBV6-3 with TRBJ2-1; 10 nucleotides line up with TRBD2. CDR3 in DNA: TGTGCCAGCAGTTATAGTCTAGCGGGAGACCAGCAGTTCTTC. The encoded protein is CASSYSLAGDQQFF.